This is a list of T cell receptor beta chains from one sample in a study of graft-versus-host responses after intestinal transplantation. TCRdb's copy holds only in-frame clones and misses some; the assay was immunoSEQ multiplex PCR. The repertoire holds approximately 90,000 clones, with about 87% as singletons. These receptors lack a known antigen. The sequencing used unstimulated CD4+ T cells sorted from spleen or lymph node cells, collected before transplant. Receptor source: a human donor who was the organ donor for an intestinal transplant. Both conserved end residues are part of each CDR3. D genes are given only for firm matches.

v_call,d_call,j_call,cdr3_aa
TRBV5-1,NA,TRBJ2-5,CASSPDSRETQYF
TRBV25-1,NA,TRBJ1-4,CASSGAGPNEKLFF
TRBV7-2,NA,TRBJ1-4,CASSFQGIDEKLFF
TRBV14,TRBD2,TRBJ2-3,CASSLGTSVDTDTQYF
TRBV6-5,NA,TRBJ1-6,CASKEGRDNSPLHF
TRBV6-5,NA,TRBJ1-6,CASSYIIRGRSPLHF
TRBV9,NA,TRBJ2-3,CVSSVRGNTDTQYF
TRBV9,TRBD2,TRBJ2-1,CASSGTSGGASGEQFF
TRBV6-4,TRBD1,TRBJ2-1,CASSESAVRGRGYEQFF
TRBV6-5,NA,TRBJ2-1,CASSRSRYSYNEQFF
TRBV18,NA,TRBJ1-2,CASSPLDRNYGYTF
TRBV19,NA,TRBJ2-6,CASSSQGSGANVLTF
TRBV27,NA,TRBJ2-1,CASSTARGAGNEQFF
TRBV19,NA,TRBJ1-1,CASATRGIATEAFF
TRBV15,TRBD2,TRBJ2-5,CATSRLASGSQETQYF
TRBV7-2,TRBD2,TRBJ2-1,CASSDPGLATGGEQFF
TRBV9,TRBD2,TRBJ2-1,CASSVLLASDEQFF
TRBV7-2,NA,TRBJ1-2,CASSPKRSSGYGYTF
TRBV29-1,NA,TRBJ2-7,CSVGGGSYEQYF
TRBV4-2,NA,TRBJ1-1,CASSQPRVGTEAFF
TRBV5-1,NA,TRBJ2-7,CASSLKGPYEQYF
TRBV1,NA,TRBJ2-5,CTSSQDLGLAAKQETQYF
TRBV4-2,TRBD1,TRBJ1-5,CASSREAVGTVSYYSNQPQHF
TRBV27,TRBD2,TRBJ2-2,CASHRGTSGTGELFF
TRBV4-1,TRBD2,TRBJ2-1,CASSQESPLAGGSQQFF
TRBV5-4,TRBD2,TRBJ2-7,CASSLGASGARGSYEQYF
TRBV4-3,NA,TRBJ2-7,CASSQEEQPYEQYF
TRBV7-8,TRBD1,TRBJ1-1,CASSRQGWNTEAFF
TRBV6-5,NA,TRBJ2-7,CASSFLPGVGYEQYF
TRBV5-5,NA,TRBJ2-5,CASSLTQSGETQYF
TRBV5-4,NA,TRBJ2-5,CASSSPGALGETQYF
TRBV4-1,TRBD1,TRBJ1-2,CASSHHDRANSYGYTF
TRBV6-6,TRBD1,TRBJ2-5,CASSSGGETQYF
TRBV28,TRBD1,TRBJ2-2,CASRRTGFSGELFF
TRBV28,NA,TRBJ2-3,CASSLQGWTDTQYF
TRBV19,NA,TRBJ1-4,CASNRGGGNEKLFF
TRBV12-2,NA,TRBJ1-1,CASRFCPTGNTEAFF
TRBV7-9,NA,TRBJ2-3,CASSFGGTGTDTQYF
TRBV7-6,TRBD2,TRBJ2-5,CASSLGTSGRETQYF
TRBV28,NA,TRBJ1-5,CAGGQQAHQPQHF
TRBV9,TRBD1,TRBJ2-7,CASSVGQGPYEQYF
TRBV27,TRBD1,TRBJ2-1,CAEGAIYNEQFF
TRBV11-2,NA,TRBJ2-7,CASSQRTARTYEQYF
TRBV5-1,NA,TRBJ2-7,CASSGTTYEQYF
TRBV5-1,NA,TRBJ2-3,CASSSEYTQYF
TRBV10-3,NA,TRBJ2-2,CAISETASSGELFF
TRBV6-4,NA,TRBJ2-3,CASSDSVGLGTDTQYF
TRBV5-1,NA,TRBJ2-5,CASGTGQLQETQYF
TRBV18,NA,TRBJ2-1,CASSTQGNRGNEQFF
TRBV23-1,TRBD2,TRBJ2-7,CASSPSGPTPSYEQYF
TRBV27,NA,TRBJ2-5,CASTSIDAGQETQYF
TRBV7-3,NA,TRBJ1-6,CASSLTGRGNSPLHF
TRBV5-4,TRBD1,TRBJ1-2,CASSGTGGSYGYTF
TRBV7-9,NA,TRBJ1-2,CASSPSGEDGYTF